The 2 T cell receptor beta chains reported below all come from one sample, sequenced in a study of blood T cells in healthy people across ages. The authors ran a second PCR of about 6 to 12 cycles using a sample-barcoded 5' primer and a J-beta primer mix. Each CDR3 protein gets one entry after TCRdb re-called the 5' RACE reads with MiXCR. Among approximately 1,000,000 distinct CDR3 sequences listed, 40% to 55% were seen once. Source material: blood. The receptors stem from a woman aged 55-69 years in good health.

The CDR3 loop reads CASSNTNYGYTF. The CDR3 DNA follows: TGTGCCAGCAGCAATACTAACTATGGCTACACCTTC. The rearrangement links TRBV12-3 or TRBV12-4 to TRBJ1-2; D is unclear. This CDR3 contains 12 residues. Trimming shortened V by 6 bases and J by 0 bases, and 5 bases separated the two germline ends.

The chain employs TRBV5-1 and TRBJ2-3; D remains unclear. The CDR3 length is 15 residues. Germline loops: CDR1 SGHRS, CDR2 YFSETQ. With 0 bases removed from V and 3 bases from J, the gap between germline ends came to 11 bases. The CDR3 bases are TGCGCCAGCAGCTTGGATGGGAACCCAACAGATACGCAGTATTTT. Protein: CASSLDGNPTDTQYF.